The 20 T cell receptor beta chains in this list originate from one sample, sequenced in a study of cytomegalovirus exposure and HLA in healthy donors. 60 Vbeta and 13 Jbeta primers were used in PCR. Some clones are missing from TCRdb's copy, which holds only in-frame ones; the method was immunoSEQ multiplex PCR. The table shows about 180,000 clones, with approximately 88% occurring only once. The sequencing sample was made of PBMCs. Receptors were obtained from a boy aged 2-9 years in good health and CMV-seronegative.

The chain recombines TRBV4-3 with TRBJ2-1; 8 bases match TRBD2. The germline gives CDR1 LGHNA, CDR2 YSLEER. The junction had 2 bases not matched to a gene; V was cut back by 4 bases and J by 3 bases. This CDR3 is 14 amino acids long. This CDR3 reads CASSLGTSYNEQFF. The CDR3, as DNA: TGCGCCAGCAGCCTGGGGACTAGCTACAATGAGCAGTTCTTC.

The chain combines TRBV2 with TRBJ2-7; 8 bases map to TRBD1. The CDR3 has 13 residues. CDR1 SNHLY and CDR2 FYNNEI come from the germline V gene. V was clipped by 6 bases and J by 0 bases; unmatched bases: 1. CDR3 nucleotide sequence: TGTGCCAGCAGCGACAGGGGCTCCTACGAGCAGTACTTC. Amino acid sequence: CASSDRGSYEQYF.

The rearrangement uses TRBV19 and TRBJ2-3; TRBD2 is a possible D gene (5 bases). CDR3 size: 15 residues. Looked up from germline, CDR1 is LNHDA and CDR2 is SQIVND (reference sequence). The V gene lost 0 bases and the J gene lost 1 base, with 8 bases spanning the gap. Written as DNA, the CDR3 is TGTGCCAGTAGTATAGACGGGGTAGGCACAGATACGCAGTATTTT. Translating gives CASSIDGVGTDTQYF.

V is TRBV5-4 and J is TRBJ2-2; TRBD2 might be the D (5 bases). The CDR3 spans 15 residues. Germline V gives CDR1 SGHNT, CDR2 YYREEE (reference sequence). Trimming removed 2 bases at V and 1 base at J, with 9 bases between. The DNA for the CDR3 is TGTGCCAGCAGCTTAGACGGGGTGAACACCGGGGAGCTGTTTTTT. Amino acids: CASSLDGVNTGELFF.

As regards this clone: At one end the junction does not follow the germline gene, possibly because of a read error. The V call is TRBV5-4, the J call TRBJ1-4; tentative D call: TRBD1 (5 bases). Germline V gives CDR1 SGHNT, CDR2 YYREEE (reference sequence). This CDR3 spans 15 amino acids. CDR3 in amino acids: CASSLLGGAKEKLFF. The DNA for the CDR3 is TGTGCCAGCAGCTTGCTAGGTGGGGCTAAGGAAAAACTGTTTTTT. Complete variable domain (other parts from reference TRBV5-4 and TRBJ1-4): ETGVTQSPTHLIKTRGQQVTLRCSSQSGHNTVSWYQQALGQGPQFIFQYYREEENGRGNFPPRFSGLQFPNYSSELNVNALELDDSALYLCASSLLGGAKEKLFFGSGTQLSVL.

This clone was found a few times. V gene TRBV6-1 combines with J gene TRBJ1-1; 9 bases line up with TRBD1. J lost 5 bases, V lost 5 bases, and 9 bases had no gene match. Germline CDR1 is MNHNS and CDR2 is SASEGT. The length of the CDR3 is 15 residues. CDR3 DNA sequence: TGTGCCAGCAGTTCCCCCGACAGGGGGAAGACTGAAGCTTTCTTT. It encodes CASSSPDRGKTEAFF.

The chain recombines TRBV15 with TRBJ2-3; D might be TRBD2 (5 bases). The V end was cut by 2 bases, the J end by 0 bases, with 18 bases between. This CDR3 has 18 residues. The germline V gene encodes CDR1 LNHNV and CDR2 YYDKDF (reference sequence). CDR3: CATSRPWWVRGSTDTQYF. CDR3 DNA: TGTGCCACCAGCAGACCATGGTGGGTACGGGGTAGCACAGATACGCAGTATTTT.

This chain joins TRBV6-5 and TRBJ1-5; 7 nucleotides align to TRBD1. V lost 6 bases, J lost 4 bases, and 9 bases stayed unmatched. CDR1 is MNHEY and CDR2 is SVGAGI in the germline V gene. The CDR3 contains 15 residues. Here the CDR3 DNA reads TGTGCCAGCAGAAAAGACAGGGTCCCAAATCAGCCCCAGCATTTT. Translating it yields CASRKDRVPNQPQHF.

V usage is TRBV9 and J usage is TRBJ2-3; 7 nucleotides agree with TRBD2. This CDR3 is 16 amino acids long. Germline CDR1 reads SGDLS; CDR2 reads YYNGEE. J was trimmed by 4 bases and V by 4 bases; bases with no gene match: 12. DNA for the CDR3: TGTGCCAGCAGCTTCCAAGCGGGACGGGACTCAGATACGCAGTATTTT. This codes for CASSFQAGRDSDTQYF.

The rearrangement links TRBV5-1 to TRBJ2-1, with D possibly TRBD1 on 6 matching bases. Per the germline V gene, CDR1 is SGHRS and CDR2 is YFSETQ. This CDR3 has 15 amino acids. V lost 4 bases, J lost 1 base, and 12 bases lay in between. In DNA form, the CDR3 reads TGCGCCAGCAGCCCGGGACACCGTTCCTACAATGAGCAGTTCTTC. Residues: CASSPGHRSYNEQFF.

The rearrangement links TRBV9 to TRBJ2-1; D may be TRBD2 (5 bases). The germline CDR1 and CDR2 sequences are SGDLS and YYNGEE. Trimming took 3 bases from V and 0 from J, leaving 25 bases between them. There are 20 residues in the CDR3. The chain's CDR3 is CASSGGFTPPEFSSYNEQFF. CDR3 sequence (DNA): TGTGCCAGCAGCGGAGGGTTTACCCCACCCGAGTTCAGCTCCTACAATGAGCAGTTCTTC. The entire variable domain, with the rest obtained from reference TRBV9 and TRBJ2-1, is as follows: DSGVTQTPKHLITATGQRVTLRCSPRSGDLSVYWYQQSLDQGLQFLIQYYNGEERAKGNILERFSAQQFPDLHSELNLSSLELGDSALYFCASSGGFTPPEFSSYNEQFFGPGTRLTVL.

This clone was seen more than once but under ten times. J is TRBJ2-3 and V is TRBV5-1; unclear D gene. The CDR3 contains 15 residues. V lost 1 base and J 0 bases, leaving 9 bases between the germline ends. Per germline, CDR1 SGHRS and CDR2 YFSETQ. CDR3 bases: TGCGCCAGCAGCTTGACAGCTACAAGCACAGATACGCAGTATTTT. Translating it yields CASSLTATSTDTQYF.

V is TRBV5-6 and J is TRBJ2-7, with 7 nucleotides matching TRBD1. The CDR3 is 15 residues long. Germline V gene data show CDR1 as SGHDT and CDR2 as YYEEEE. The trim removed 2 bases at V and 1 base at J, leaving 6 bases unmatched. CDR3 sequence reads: CASSFLGQRSYEQYF. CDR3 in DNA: TGTGCCAGCAGCTTCCTGGGACAGAGATCCTACGAGCAGTACTTC.

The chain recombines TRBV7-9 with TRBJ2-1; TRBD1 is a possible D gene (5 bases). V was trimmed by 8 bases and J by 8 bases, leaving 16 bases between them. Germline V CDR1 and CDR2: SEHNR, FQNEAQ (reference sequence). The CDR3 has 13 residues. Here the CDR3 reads CASARALPDEQFF. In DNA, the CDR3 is TGTGCCAGCGCCAGGGCCCTACCAGATGAGCAGTTCTTC.

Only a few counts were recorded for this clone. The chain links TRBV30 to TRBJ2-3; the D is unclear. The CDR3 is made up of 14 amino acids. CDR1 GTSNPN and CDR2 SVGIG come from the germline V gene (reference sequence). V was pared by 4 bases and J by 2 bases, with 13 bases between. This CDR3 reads CAWTRQRITDTQYF. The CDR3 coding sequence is TGTGCCTGGACTAGGCAGAGAATCACAGATACGCAGTATTTT.

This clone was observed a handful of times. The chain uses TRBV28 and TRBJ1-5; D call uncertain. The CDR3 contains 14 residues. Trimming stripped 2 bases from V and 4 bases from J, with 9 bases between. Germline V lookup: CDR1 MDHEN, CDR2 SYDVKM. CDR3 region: CASSLVAGNQPQHF. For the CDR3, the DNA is TGTGCCAGCAGTTTAGTTGCGGGTAATCAGCCCCAGCATTTT.

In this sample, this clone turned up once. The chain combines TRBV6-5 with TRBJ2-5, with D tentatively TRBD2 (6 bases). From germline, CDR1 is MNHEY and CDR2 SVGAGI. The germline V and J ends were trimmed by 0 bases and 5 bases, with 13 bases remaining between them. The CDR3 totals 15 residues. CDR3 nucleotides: TGTGCCAGCAGTTACTCGTTCGGGAGAGGGGAGACCCAGTACTTC. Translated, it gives CASSYSFGRGETQYF.

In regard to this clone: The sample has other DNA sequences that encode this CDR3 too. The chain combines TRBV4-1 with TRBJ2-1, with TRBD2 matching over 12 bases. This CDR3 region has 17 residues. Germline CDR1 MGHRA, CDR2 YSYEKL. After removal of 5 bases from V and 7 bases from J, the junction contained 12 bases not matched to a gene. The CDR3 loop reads CASSLFWTSGKANEQFF. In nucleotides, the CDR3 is TGCGCCAGCAGCTTGTTTTGGACTAGCGGGAAAGCTAATGAGCAGTTCTTC.

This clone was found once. This chain's CDR3 is CASSPQGVTRGYTF. In DNA form, the CDR3 reads TGTGCCAGCAGCCCCCAGGGGGTAACTCGTGGCTACACCTTC. The gene calls are TRBV5-6 and TRBJ1-2; 7 bases fit TRBD1. This CDR3 is built from 14 residues. Germline lookup yields CDR1 SGHDT and CDR2 YYEEEE. With V trimmed by 4 bases and J by 7 bases, 10 bases remained unmatched. The full variable domain, completed using reference TRBV5-6 and TRBJ1-2, is DAGVTQSPTHLIKTRGQQVTLRCSPKSGHDTVSWYQQALGQGPQFIFQYYEEEERQRGNFPDRFSGHQFPNYSSELNVNALLLGDSALYLCASSPQGVTRGYTFGSGTRLTVV.

CDR3 coding DNA: TGTGCCAGCACCGACTCTTCCCAGGGTTTCTATTCACCCCTCCACTTT. This translates into CASTDSSQGFYSPLHF. The V and J genes are TRBV6-6 and TRBJ1-6; possibly TRBD1 for D (5 bases). CDR1 and CDR2 from the germline V gene are MNHNY and SVGAGI (reference sequence). V dropped 7 bases and J dropped 8 bases, with 21 bases sitting between them. The CDR3 is made up of 16 amino acids.